The rows below give T cell receptor beta chains drawn from one sample of a study of CD8+CD57+ T cells in acquired aplastic anemia. In TCRdb, the reads were re-called with MiXCR into one record per CDR3 protein. The repertoire holds around 190,000 distinct CDR3 sequences, approximately 57% seen once, with about 29% in the top ten. The sample consisted of sorted CD4+, CD8+, or CD8+CD57+ T cells (not recorded which) from PBMCs. Receptors originate from a human donor in good health. CDR3s include the opening cysteine and the closing phenylalanine or tryptophan. Size is stated for part of the rows, as once, few or many counts, or as a class when the clone is expanded.

abundance,j_gene,v_gene,CDR3aa
NA,TRBJ2-7,TRBV9,CASSVGLAGGEQYF
NA,TRBJ2-5,TRBV20-1,CSASYVGQGYGETQYF
NA,TRBJ2-2,TRBV9,CASSGGLESYTGELFF
many,TRBJ2-7,TRBV6-5,CASSYGTGNYEQYF
many,TRBJ2-3,TRBV11-2,CASSLVFGQGEDTQYF
NA,TRBJ1-2,TRBV29-1,CSVEGALLNYGYTF
NA,TRBJ1-1,TRBV29-1,CSVRGTDANTEAFF
once,TRBJ2-3,TRBV7-2,CASSLRGDGTQYF
NA,TRBJ2-2,TRBV19,CASSGFLGPPNTGELFF
NA,TRBJ2-7,TRBV5-1,CASRSGPHESYEQYF
few,TRBJ2-5,TRBV6-2/TRBV6-3,CASSYIPAYQETQYF
many,TRBJ2-5,TRBV7-2,CASSFYTSLEETQYF
NA,TRBJ1-1,TRBV2,CASSPGGGQTEAFF
once,TRBJ2-3,TRBV19,CASSIPAGGPGDTQYF
once,TRBJ1-4,TRBV20-1,CSAGQGWGEKLFF
once,TRBJ2-7,TRBV25-1,CASSELFPDSYEQYF
NA,TRBJ2-7,TRBV9,CASSVRLESYERYF